Below, 9 T cell receptor beta chains from the same sample are listed, as sequenced in a study of blood T cell repertoires in COVID-19. The assay was immunoSEQ multiplex PCR, and TCRdb's table has in-frame clones only and misses some. In the table there are some 270,000 clones, 80% to 85% of which are singletons. Input material: PBMCs or T cells enriched from blood (not recorded which). The receptors shown here come from a man aged 50 to 59 who had recovered from COVID-19.

The chain is built from TRBV5-1 and TRBJ1-1, with no clear D. The V and J ends lost 1 base and 0 bases respectively, with 4 bases between them. This CDR3 contains 13 residues. Germline CDR1 SGHRS, CDR2 YFSETQ. CDR3: CASSLSVNTEAFF. The CDR3 DNA follows: TGCGCCAGCAGCTTGTCGGTGAACACTGAAGCTTTCTTT.

This chain uses TRBV2 with TRBJ1-5; 10 bases match TRBD1. The CDR3 consists of 14 residues. Trimming at V came to 3 bases and at J to 6 bases, leaving 2 bases not matched to a gene. Germline V gene lookup returns CDR1 SNHLY and CDR2 FYNNEI. CDR3 nucleotide sequence: TGTGCCAGCAGTGAGGGACAGGGGAGTCAGCCCCAGCATTTT. Protein sequence: CASSEGQGSQPQHF.

There are a few counts of this clone. The genes are TRBV3-1 (or the pseudogene TRBV3-2) and TRBJ2-4; 10 bases agree with TRBD1. This CDR3 contains 17 residues. From germline, CDR1 is LGHDT and CDR2 YNNKEL (reference sequence). The J segment lost 8 bases and the V segment lost 6 bases, leaving 16 bases of the junction unmatched. In DNA, the CDR3 is TGTGCCAGCAGGCCCGAACTGACAGGGGGCGAGGTGGACATTCAGTACTTC. Its protein product is CASRPELTGGEVDIQYF.

The chain couples TRBV4-2 to TRBJ2-3, with D possibly being TRBD2 (6 bases). This CDR3 region has 16 residues. V shed 0 bases and J shed 1 base, with 11 bases lying between them. Germline V gene lookup returns CDR1 LGHNA and CDR2 YNFKEQ. CDR3 region: CASSQEISGGTDTQYF. The DNA for the CDR3 is TGTGCCAGCAGCCAAGAGATTAGCGGAGGCACAGATACGCAGTATTTT.

The sample holds one count of this clone. The chain carries TRBV4-1 and TRBJ2-7, with TRBD1 matching 9 bases. Germline V gene lookup returns CDR1 MGHRA and CDR2 YSYEKL. The CDR3 contains 15 residues. With 3 bases clipped from V and 3 bases from J, the junction kept 6 bases outside the gene matches. The CDR3 reads CASSHKGQGIYEQYF. The CDR3 DNA sequence: TGCGCCAGCAGCCATAAGGGACAGGGTATCTACGAGCAGTACTTC.

The chain links TRBV2 to TRBJ2-2; D is uncertain. This CDR3 is built from 13 residues. Germline V gene data show CDR1 as SNHLY and CDR2 as FYNNEI. V was cut by 5 bases and J by 7 bases, with 11 bases left in between. The CDR3 is CASSLLSLGELFF. The DNA of the CDR3 is TGTGCCAGCAGTCTCCTTTCCCTCGGGGAGCTGTTTTTT.

The chain recombines TRBV7-2 with TRBJ2-7; D is perhaps TRBD1 (5 bases). Trimming took off 5 bases at V and 7 bases at J, with 9 bases between the two ends. Germline CDR1 is SGHTA and CDR2 is FQGNSA. This CDR3 is built from 11 residues. In DNA, the CDR3 is TGTGCCAGCAGCCCCCAGGGTGAGCAGTACTTC. Protein: CASSPQGEQYF.

The chain is built from TRBV27 and TRBJ1-3, with 7 bases that match TRBD1. Looked up from germline, CDR1 is MNHEY and CDR2 is SMNVEV (reference sequence). The CDR3 loop spans 14 amino acids. The V segment lost 6 bases and the J segment 4 bases; nucleotides outside the gene matches: 6. The CDR3: CASRSTGKGNTIYF. The CDR3, as DNA: TGTGCCAGCAGGTCGACAGGGAAGGGAAACACCATATATTTT.

The chain is built from TRBV29-1 and TRBJ1-5; TRBD1 aligns across 10 bases. Germline loops: CDR1 SQVTM, CDR2 ANQGSEA. J was trimmed by 0 bases and V by 6 bases; bases with no gene match: 23. The CDR3 sequence is 21 residues long. The CDR3 sequence: CSVKTGAVDRGNSYSNQPQHF. The CDR3 nucleotides read TGCAGCGTCAAAACGGGGGCTGTGGACAGGGGGAACTCTTATAGCAATCAGCCCCAGCATTTT.